One and the same sample provided the 10 T cell receptor beta chains below, sequenced in a study of PD-1 blockade in classical Hodgkin lymphoma. TCRdb's table, derived via immunoSEQ multiplex PCR, lists solely in-frame clones and lacks some. Counted here are about 21,000 clones, 60% to 75% occurring once; the ten biggest clones make up roughly 21%. Noted time point: cycle 4 day 1 (C4D1), after 6 weeks of nivolumab. Every patient was affected by relapse after autologous stem cell transplantation, while exposure to brentuximab vedotin was not uniform. Source: peripheral blood mononuclear cells (PBMCs), taken before the fourth cycle of nivolumab. Receptors originate from a human donor with classical Hodgkin lymphoma.

This chain joins TRBV10-3 and TRBJ1-5, with D maybe TRBD1 (5 bases). Trimming stripped 0 bases from V and 0 bases from J, with 9 bases between. Germline V CDR1 and CDR2: ENHRY, SYGVKD. The CDR3 covers 16 residues. For the CDR3, the DNA is TGTGCCATCAGTGAGTCTGGGGGTGGTAGCAATCAGCCCCAGCATTTT. Translated, it gives CAISESGGGSNQPQHF.

The V gene is TRBV6-6, the J gene TRBJ1-3; D remains ambiguous. The CDR3 is 13 residues long. Germline CDR1 MNHNY, CDR2 SVGAGI (reference sequence). Trimming left V 4 bases short and J 4 bases short, with 8 bases between. DNA for the CDR3: TGTGCCAGCAGTTCCCAGCCCGGAAACACCATATATTTT. Amino acid sequence: CASSSQPGNTIYF.

This chain joins TRBV5-8 and TRBJ2-2; TRBD2 matches at 10 bases. This CDR3 region has 15 residues. CDR1 and CDR2 (germline): SGHTS, YDEGEE. The V segment lost 3 bases and the J segment 6 bases; nucleotides outside the gene matches: 5. The CDR3 coding sequence is TGTGCCAGCAGCTCTCGGACTAGCGGATCCGGGGAGCTGTTTTTT. This sequence encodes CASSSRTSGSGELFF.

This clone has just one count. V is TRBV6-1 and J is TRBJ1-5; D uncertain. In germline, CDR1 is MNHNS, CDR2 SASEGT. The CDR3 spans 15 residues. The V end was cut by 2 bases, the J end by 3 bases, with 11 bases between. The CDR3 DNA reads as TGTGCCAGCAGTGAATTGTTTACAGTCAATCAGCCCCAGCATTTT. This sequence encodes CASSELFTVNQPQHF.

The chain joins TRBV5-1 to TRBJ2-1; TRBD2 agrees at 10 bases. V lost 4 bases and J lost 7; bases outside the gene matches: 8. The CDR3 runs 15 residues. The germline V gene has CDR1 SGHRS and CDR2 YFSETQ. The CDR3 loop is CASSLLAGSGNEQFF. The CDR3 coding sequence is TGCGCCAGCAGCCTACTAGCGGGAAGCGGTAATGAGCAGTTCTTC. The full variable domain, completed using reference TRBV5-1 and TRBJ2-1, is KAGVTQTPRYLIKTRGQQVTLSCSPISGHRSVSWYQQTPGQGLQFLFEYFSETQRNKGNFPGRFSGRQFSNSRSEMNVSTLELGDSALYLCASSLLAGSGNEQFFGPGTRLTVL.

The chain combines TRBV28 with TRBJ2-1; D is perhaps TRBD1 or TRBD2 (5 bases each). CDR1 is MDHEN, CDR2 SYDVKM, per germline. V gave up 5 bases and J gave up 15 bases, with 20 bases separating them. The CDR3 has 13 residues. The CDR3 nucleotides read TGTGCCAGCAGTCCCCCAGCGTTTGGGACGCCGTTCTTC. Its translation: CASSPPAFGTPFF.

This clone was seen more than once but under ten times. This chain connects TRBV5-4 to TRBJ1-6; D may be TRBD1 (6 bases). This CDR3 contains 16 residues. The germline V and J ends were trimmed by 5 bases and 7 bases, with 19 bases remaining between them. Germline-derived CDR1 and CDR2 are SGHNT and YYREEE (reference sequence). The DNA for the CDR3 is TGTGCCAGCAGGCGTTCTCAGGGGTCCGTCAATTCACCCCTCCACTTT. Translation: CASRRSQGSVNSPLHF.

This clone was seen a single time. The rearrangement uses TRBV27 and TRBJ2-7, with TRBD2 as a possible D gene (5 bases). The CDR3 loop spans 13 amino acids. Germline CDR1 is MNHEY and CDR2 is SMNVEV (reference sequence). V lost 4 bases and J lost 3, with 10 bases in between. The CDR3 is CASSSGLDYEQYF. CDR3 sequence (DNA): TGTGCCAGCAGTTCCGGACTTGACTACGAGCAGTACTTC.

The chain's CDR3 is CATSRGRTSGYNEQFF. In nucleotides, the CDR3 is TGTGCCACCAGCAGAGGTCGGACTAGCGGATACAATGAGCAGTTCTTC. This chain links TRBV15 with TRBJ2-1, with 10 bases fitting TRBD2. There are 16 residues in the CDR3. V was clipped by 1 base and J by 4 bases; unmatched bases: 4. CDR1 and CDR2 from the germline V gene are LNHNV and YYDKDF (reference sequence). The complete variable domain, with remaining parts taken from reference TRBV15 and TRBJ2-1, reads DAMVIQNPRYQVTQFGKPVTLSCSQTLNHNVMYWYQQKSSQAPKLLFHYYDKDFNNEADTPDNFQSRRPNTSFCFLDIRSPGLGDTAMYLCATSRGRTSGYNEQFFGPGTRLTVL.

This clone was detected once. The gene calls are TRBV28 and TRBJ2-1; D uncertain. The CDR3 has 12 residues. CDR1 and CDR2 (germline): MDHEN, SYDVKM. V lost 7 bases and J 2 bases, leaving 6 bases between the germline ends. CDR3 amino acids: CASTRPYNEQFF. The CDR3 region has the DNA TGTGCCAGCACTCGCCCCTACAATGAGCAGTTCTTC.